Described below is a single T cell receptor beta chain sequence and its context. The data were obtained in a study of blood T cell repertoires in COVID-19. Across the whole study: The United States, Italy and Spain provided the acute and convalescent COVID-19 samples. In each case, the material was cDNA or gDNA derived from T cells, B-cell-depleted T cells, or PBMCs.

The length of the CDR3 is 18 residues. Germline V lookup: CDR1 KGHSH, CDR2 LQKENI. V dropped 6 bases and J dropped 0; count of bases not matched to a gene: 12. Authors' methods: How many nucleated cells were present was estimated from reference gene primer amplification. Sequencing used immunoSEQ multiplex PCR; TCRdb keeps in-frame clones, though not all of them. The V and J calls and clone size come from that table; D and trimming were worked out from the DNA. The sample has roughly 230,000 clones, 89% seen once. The sequenced sample consisted of peripheral blood. The chain recombines TRBV18 with TRBJ2-2; 8 bases match TRBD2. The TCR sequence derives from a woman aged 40-49 years who had recovered from COVID-19. For the CDR3, the DNA is TGTGCCAGCTCCCCCCGAGCTGCGGGGGGCACGAACACCGGGGAGCTGTTTTTT. The encoded protein is CASSPRAAGGTNTGELFF.